This T cell receptor beta chain was recorded in a study of T cells expressing NK-cell markers (dated by TCRdb to about 2020). Broadly, across the study: Three sorted T-cell subsets (CD3+CD56+NKG2C+, CD3+CD56+NKG2C- and CD3+CD56-NKG2C+) from fewer than 10 donors had their TCR beta-chain repertoires profiled. Among the eight sequenced donors, seven were HCMV-seropositive and one was HCMV-seronegative. Randomly selected healthy volunteers, three men and five women, were used as the eight sequenced donors. Illumina HiSeq 2000/2500, MiSeq or NextSeq was used to sequence libraries as 2 x 150 bp reads.

Measured from the cysteine to the phenylalanine, the CDR3 is 13 residues long. The coding DNA is unavailable. To note about this clonotype: Its antigen is unknown.

TCRdb lists the instrument as Illumina HiSeq 2000. TCR beta cDNA libraries were prepared using 5'RACE template switching, which introduced a universal primer site and unique molecular identifiers. Priming for cDNA synthesis came from the TCR beta constant segment, and two successive PCR amplification steps followed. In the paper's pipeline: MIGEC was used to demultiplex reads and group reads by UMI, and MiTCR was used to assemble and quantify clonotypes. Only TCR cDNA sequences supported by at least two reads were kept to exclude erroneous sequences. The tcR package was used for downstream repertoire analysis, with clonotypes matched between fractions based on CDR3 nucleotide sequence plus V segment. VDJmatch was used to annotate antigen specificity against VDJdb, with one amino acid substitution in CDR3 permitted. TCRdb reprocessed the reads and assigns one entry to each CDR3 protein sequence, leaving out DNA. The V and J calls shown here were made by TCRdb, not taken from the authors' results. The sample's records list under 600,000 distinct CDR3 sequences. The ten largest clonotypes hold about 1.5% of the sample.

A commercial ELISA kit detecting HCMV-specific IgG in serum was used to determine HCMV serostatus. Peripheral blood mononuclear cells were isolated from blood by Ficoll density gradient centrifugation. The paper as a whole reports these results and caveats: Those dominant clonotypes were again the most abundant among CD3+CD56-NKG2C+ cells in four donors, at roughly 28.3-65%. In roughly 6 donors, the dominant CD3+CD56+NKG2C+ clonotypes were among the top 10 CD8+ clonotypes and accounted for roughly 1.0-7.5% of CD8+ T cells. It remained unclear whether the expanded NKG2C-expressing T cell clones were specific for HCMV antigens.

The chain uses TRBV12-3 or TRBV12-4 and TRBJ1-1. Specimen: blood T cells: a sorted CD56 or NKG2C T cell subset, CD4+ or CD8+ T cells, or bulk PBMC T cells (not recorded which). The TCR comes from a woman aged 45-60 years in good health. Donor details come from another sample of the same person, matched by shared clones. The CDR3 protein is CASSGSVNTEAFF.